This TCR beta chain stems from a study of cytomegalovirus exposure and HLA in healthy donors. Study-level information: A subsequent analysis reported that the roughly 120 validation repertoires were produced on the same platform that had also been used for the 600 to 800 first-cohort repertoires. General observations from the study: Reports credit the classifier with highly specific, highly sensitive diagnosis of cytomegalovirus status. The authors enumerated roughly 180 TCR beta chains as linked to cytomegalovirus.

TCRdb's table, derived via immunoSEQ multiplex PCR, lists solely in-frame clones and lacks some. There are tens of thousands of clones in the sample; 90% occur only once, and approximately 0.99% lies in the top ten. This clone appeared a few times. Its antigen remains unidentified. Germline lookup yields CDR1 SGHRS and CDR2 YFSETQ. This CDR3 spans 13 amino acids. The V gene lost 5 bases and the J gene lost 5 bases, with 13 bases spanning the gap. The donors were members of the validation cohort, which comprised 120 subjects and was separate from the first cohort of around 700 subjects. Sequencing used PBMCs. This sequence joins TRBV5-1 and TRBJ2-5; the D gene is possibly TRBD2 (5 bases). The receptor comes from a man aged 18 to 30 in good health and CMV-seronegative. CDR3 sequence (DNA): TGCGCCAGCAGAAGGTCGGAGGAGGAGACCCAGTACTTC. Encoded protein: CASRRSEEETQYF.